The clone carrying this TCR beta chain has more than one count but fewer than ten. The antigen is not known. This record belongs to a study of T cell repertoires in cytomegalovirus infection. Background on the study: Well-studied HLA-B-restricted epitopes and recently identified HLA-C-restricted epitopes of CMV were both used in the study. Evidence of both CMV infection and a matching HLA type came from public TCR beta signatures. Study-wide findings and caveats: Clonotype analysis showed dominance of the ex vivo response by HLA-C-restricted CMV-specific TCR beta clonotypes. Cumulative public TCR beta family frequency identified carriers of CMV plus the relevant HLA.

MiXCR, run by TCRdb on the reads, gives a single entry per CDR3 protein. Of approximately 470,000 distinct CDR3 sequences in the sample, about two fifths were seen once. Germline V CDR1 and CDR2: MNHEY, SVGAGI. V lost 8 bases and J lost 16, with 18 bases in between. CDR3 length equals 12 residues. Sequenced here: cultured PBMCs, sampled from culture after CMV antigen stimulation. This receptor was identified in a human donor in good health (CMV status not recorded). Some clones in this sample may be carry-over from other donors' samples. The chain employs TRBV6-5 and TRBJ1-6; tentatively, D is TRBD1 (5 bases). CDR3 amino acids: CASGVGNGHLHF. Here the CDR3 DNA reads TGTGCCAGCGGAGTTGGCAACGGACATCTCCACTTT.